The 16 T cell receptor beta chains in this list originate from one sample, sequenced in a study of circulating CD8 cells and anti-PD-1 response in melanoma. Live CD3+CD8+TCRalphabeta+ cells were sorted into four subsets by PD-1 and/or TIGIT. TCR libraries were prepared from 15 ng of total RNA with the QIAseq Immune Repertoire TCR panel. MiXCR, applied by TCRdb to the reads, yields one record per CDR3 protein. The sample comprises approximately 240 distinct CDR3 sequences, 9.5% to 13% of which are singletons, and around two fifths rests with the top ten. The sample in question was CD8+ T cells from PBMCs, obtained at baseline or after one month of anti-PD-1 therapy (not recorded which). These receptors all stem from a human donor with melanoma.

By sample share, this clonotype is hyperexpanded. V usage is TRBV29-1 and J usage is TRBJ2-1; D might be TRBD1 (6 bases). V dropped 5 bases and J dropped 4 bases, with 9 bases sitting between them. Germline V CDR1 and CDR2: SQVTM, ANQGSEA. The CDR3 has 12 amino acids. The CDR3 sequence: CSVKGQYNEQFF. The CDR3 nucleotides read TGCAGCGTTAAGGGACAATACAATGAGCAGTTCTTC.

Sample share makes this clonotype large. The CDR3 reads CASSLFGGSQETQYF. CDR3 bases: TGTGCCAGCAGCTTGTTCGGCGGGTCCCAAGAGACCCAGTACTTC. The genes are TRBV5-4 and TRBJ2-5; perhaps TRBD2 as D (5 bases). Germline loops: CDR1 SGHNT, CDR2 YYREEE (reference sequence). V was cut by 1 base and J by 1 base, with 11 bases left in between. The CDR3 runs 15 residues.

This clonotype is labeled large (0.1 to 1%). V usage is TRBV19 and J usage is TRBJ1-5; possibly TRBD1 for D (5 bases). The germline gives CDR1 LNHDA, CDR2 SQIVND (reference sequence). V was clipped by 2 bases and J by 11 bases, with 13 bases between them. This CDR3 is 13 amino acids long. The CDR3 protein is CASSINPGRSQHF. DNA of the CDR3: TGTGCCAGTAGTATAAATCCGGGACGGTCCCAGCATTTT.

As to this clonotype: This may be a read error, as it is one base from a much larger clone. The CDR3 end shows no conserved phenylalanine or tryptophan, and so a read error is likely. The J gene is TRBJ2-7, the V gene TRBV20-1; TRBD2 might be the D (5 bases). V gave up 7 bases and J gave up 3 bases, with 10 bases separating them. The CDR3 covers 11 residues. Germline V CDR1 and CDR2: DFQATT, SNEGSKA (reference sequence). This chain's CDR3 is CSGRRNYEQYS. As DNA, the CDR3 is TGCAGTGGTCGGAGGAACTACGAGCAGTACTCC.

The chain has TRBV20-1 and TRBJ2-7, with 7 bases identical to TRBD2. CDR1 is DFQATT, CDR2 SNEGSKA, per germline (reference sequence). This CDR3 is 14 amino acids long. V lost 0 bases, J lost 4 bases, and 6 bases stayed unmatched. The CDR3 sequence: CSARDAGLGYEQYF. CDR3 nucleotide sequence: TGCAGTGCTAGAGATGCTGGACTAGGATACGAGCAGTACTTC.

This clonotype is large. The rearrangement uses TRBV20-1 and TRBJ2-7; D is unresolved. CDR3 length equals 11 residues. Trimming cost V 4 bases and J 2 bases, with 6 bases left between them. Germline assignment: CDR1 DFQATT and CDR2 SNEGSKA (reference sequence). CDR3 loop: CSATDTYEQYF. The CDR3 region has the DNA TGCAGTGCTACCGATACCTACGAGCAGTACTTC.

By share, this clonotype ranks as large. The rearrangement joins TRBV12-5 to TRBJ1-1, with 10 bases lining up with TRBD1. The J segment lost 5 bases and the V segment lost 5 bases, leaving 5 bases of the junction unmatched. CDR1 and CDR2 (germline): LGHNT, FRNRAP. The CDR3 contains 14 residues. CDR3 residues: CASGPGQGRTEAFF. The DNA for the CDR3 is TGTGCTAGTGGTCCGGGACAGGGGCGGACTGAAGCTTTCTTT.

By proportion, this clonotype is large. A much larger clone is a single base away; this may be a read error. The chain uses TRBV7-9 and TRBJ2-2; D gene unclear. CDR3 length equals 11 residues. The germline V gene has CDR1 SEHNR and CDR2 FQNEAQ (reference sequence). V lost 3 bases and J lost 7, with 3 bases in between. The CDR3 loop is CASSFGGELFF. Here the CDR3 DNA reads TGTGCCAGCAGCTTCGGCGGGGAGCTGTTTTTT.

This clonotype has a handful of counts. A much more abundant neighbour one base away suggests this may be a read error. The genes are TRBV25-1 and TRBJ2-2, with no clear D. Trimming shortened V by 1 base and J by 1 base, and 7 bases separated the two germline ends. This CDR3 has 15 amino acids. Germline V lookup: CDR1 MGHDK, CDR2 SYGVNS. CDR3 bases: TGTGCCAGCAGTGAATTCTTGGAGAACACCGGGGAGCTGTTTTTT. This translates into CASSEFLENTGELFF.

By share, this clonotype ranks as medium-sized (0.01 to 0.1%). CDR3 bases: TGTGCCAGCAGTGTAGTCTTCTTAACAGGCGACACTGAAGCTTTCTTT. Protein sequence: CASSVVFLTGDTEAFF. The chain employs TRBV2 and TRBJ1-1; TRBD1 might be the D (5 bases). The CDR3 has 16 amino acids. Deletions cut 4 bases from V and 3 bases from J, with 18 bases between. Germline V gene sequence: CDR1 SNHLY, CDR2 FYNNEI. Drawing the rest from reference TRBV2 and TRBJ1-1, the complete variable domain is EPEVTQTPSHQVTQMGQEVILRCVPISNHLYFYWYRQILGQKVEFLVSFYNNEISEKSEIFDDQFSVERPDGSNFTLKIRSTKLEDSAMYFCASSVVFLTGDTEAFFGQGTRLTVV.

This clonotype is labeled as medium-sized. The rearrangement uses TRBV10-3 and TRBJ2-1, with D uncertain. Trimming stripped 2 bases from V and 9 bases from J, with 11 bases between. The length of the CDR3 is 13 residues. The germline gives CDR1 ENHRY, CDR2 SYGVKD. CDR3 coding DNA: TGTGCCATCAGTGAGCGCCCAGAAGTTGAGCAGTTCTTC. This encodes CAISERPEVEQFF.

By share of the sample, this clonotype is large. The CDR3 coding sequence is TGTGCCAGCAGCCTGGGCGGGGGCCTCTCCTACGAGCAGTACTTC. Translated: CASSLGGGLSYEQYF. The genes are TRBV4-2 and TRBJ2-7, with D possibly TRBD2 on 7 matching bases. V was pared by 4 bases and J by 0 bases, with 13 bases between. Germline CDR1 LGHNA, CDR2 YNFKEQ. This CDR3 contains 15 residues.

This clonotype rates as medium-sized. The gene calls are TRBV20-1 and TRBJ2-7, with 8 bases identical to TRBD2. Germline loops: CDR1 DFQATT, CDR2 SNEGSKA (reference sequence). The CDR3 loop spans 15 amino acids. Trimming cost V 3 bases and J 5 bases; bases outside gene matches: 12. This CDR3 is CSASPESGRENEQYF. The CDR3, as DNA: TGCAGTGCTAGTCCCGAGAGCGGGAGAGAGAACGAGCAGTACTTC.

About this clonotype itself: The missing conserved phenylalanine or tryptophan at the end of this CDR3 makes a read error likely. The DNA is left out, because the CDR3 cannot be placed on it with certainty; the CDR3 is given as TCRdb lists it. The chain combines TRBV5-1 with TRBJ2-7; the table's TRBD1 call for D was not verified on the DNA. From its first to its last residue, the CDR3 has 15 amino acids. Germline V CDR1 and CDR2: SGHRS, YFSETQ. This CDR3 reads CASSPTDRAPYEQHL.

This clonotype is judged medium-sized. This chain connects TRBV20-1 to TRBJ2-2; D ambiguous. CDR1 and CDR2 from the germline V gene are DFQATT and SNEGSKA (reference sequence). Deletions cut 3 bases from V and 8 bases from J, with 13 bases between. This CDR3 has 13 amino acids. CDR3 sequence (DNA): TGCAGTGCTAGTGGAAGGCCGAGGGGGGAGCTGTTTTTT. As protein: CSASGRPRGELFF.

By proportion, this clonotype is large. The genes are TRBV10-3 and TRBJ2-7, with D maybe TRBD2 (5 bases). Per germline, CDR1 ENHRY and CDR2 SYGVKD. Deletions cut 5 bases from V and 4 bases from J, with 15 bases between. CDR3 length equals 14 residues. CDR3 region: CAISLSPGSYEQYF. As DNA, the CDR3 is TGTGCCATCAGTCTTTCACCGGGATCTTACGAGCAGTACTTC.